Listed below are T cell receptor beta chains from one sample, sequenced in a study of CD8+ T cells in alopecia areata. Produced via immunoSEQ multiplex PCR; TCRdb's table is partial and in-frame only. The table includes some 190,000 clones, just over 65% detected once. Sequences were derived from CD4+ T cells sorted from blood, sampled at approximately week 45, from a patient treated with tofacitinib. These receptors all stem from a human donor with alopecia areata. Each CDR3 is given with its conserved first and last residue.

j_call cdr3_length v_call cdr3_aa
TRBJ2-3 15 TRBV14 CASSHGREFTDTQYF
TRBJ1-6 17 TRBV4-3 CASSQEHRPIYNSPLHF
TRBJ2-7 14 TRBV7-2 CASSSTATVYEQYF
TRBJ1-2 16 TRBV6-6 CASSYDLRTLIYGYTF
TRBJ1-5 15 TRBV6-6 CASSHLPNSNQPQHF
TRBJ1-6 14 TRBV2 CAISNPGTSSPLHF
TRBJ2-1 13 TRBV7-2 CASSLAGFNEQFF
TRBJ1-1 13 TRBV5-6 CASSFQGNTEAFF
TRBJ2-2 13 TRBV5-6 CASSRGRTGELFF
TRBJ2-3 16 TRBV5-6 CASSLYRGLKADTQYF
TRBJ1-2 12 TRBV29-1 CSGDTSNYGYTF
TRBJ1-1 12 TRBV5-1 CASRKTDSEAFF
TRBJ2-2 15 TRBV5-1 CASSPRTQNTGELFF
TRBJ1-2 16 TRBV7-9 CASSLAVGQGAYGYTF
TRBJ2-1 14 TRBV30 CAWKRGRSYNEQFF
TRBJ2-2 17 TRBV30 CAWSVQGRTVNTGELFF
TRBJ1-6 15 TRBV25-1 CASSGRTGLNSPLHF